The source of this T cell receptor (beta chain) is a study of blood T cell repertoires in COVID-19. Background on the study: Acute-phase and convalescent COVID-19 samples originated in the United States, Italy and Spain.

In the authors' methods: Quantification of nucleated cells was approximated via reference gene primer amplification. TCRdb's table, derived via immunoSEQ multiplex PCR, lists solely in-frame clones and lacks some. Clone size and V and J calls were adopted from that table, with D and trimming inferred from the DNA. The sample carries around 29,000 clones, around four fifths recorded once. This CDR3 has 12 residues. V was pared by 11 bases and J by 2 bases, with 10 bases between. Germline CDR1 SNHLY, CDR2 FYNNEI. The origin of this receptor is a woman aged 65 to 85 with active or convalescent COVID-19. Sequenced material: peripheral blood. V and J are TRBV2 and TRBJ1-3; D is uncertain. The CDR3 here is CAEGGTGNTIYF. DNA of the CDR3: TGTGCCGAGGGCGGGACTGGAAACACCATATATTTT.